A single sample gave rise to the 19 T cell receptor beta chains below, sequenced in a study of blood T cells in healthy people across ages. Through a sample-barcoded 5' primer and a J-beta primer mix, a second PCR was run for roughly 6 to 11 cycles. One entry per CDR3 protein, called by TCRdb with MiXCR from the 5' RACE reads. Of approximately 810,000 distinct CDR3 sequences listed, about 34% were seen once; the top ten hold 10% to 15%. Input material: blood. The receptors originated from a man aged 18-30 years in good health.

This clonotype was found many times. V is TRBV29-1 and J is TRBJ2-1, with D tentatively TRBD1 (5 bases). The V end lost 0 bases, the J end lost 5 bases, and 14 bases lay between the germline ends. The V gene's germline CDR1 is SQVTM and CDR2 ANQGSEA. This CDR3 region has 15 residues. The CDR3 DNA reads TGCAGCGTTGAAGATCCGTGGCAGGGCGACAATGAGCAGTTCTTC. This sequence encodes CSVEDPWQGDNEQFF.

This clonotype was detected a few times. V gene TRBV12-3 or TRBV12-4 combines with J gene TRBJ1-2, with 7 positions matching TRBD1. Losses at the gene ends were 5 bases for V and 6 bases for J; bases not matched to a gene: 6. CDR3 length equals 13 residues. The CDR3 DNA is TGTGCCAGCAGTACAAGACAGGGAAATGGCTACACCTTC. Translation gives CASSTRQGNGYTF.

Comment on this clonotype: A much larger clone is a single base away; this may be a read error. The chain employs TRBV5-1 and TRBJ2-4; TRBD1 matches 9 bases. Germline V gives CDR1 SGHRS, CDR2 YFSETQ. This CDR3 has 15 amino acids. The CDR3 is CASSLGRDRVNSQYF. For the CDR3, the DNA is TGCGCCAGCAGCTTGGGTCGGGACAGGGTGAACAGTCAGTACTTC.

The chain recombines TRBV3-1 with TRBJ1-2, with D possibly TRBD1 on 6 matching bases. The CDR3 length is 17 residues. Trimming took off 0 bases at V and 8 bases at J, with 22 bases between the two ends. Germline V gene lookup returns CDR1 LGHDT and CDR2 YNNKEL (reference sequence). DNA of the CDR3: TGTGCCAGCAGCCAAGATTTAGGGACATCAACCCAGAGGGGCTACACCTTC. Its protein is CASSQDLGTSTQRGYTF.

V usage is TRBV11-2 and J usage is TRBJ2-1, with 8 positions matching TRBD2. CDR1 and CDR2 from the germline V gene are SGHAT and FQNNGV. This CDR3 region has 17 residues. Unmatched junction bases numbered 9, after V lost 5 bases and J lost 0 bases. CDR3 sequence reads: CASSTFPGTSSYNEQFF. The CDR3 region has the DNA TGTGCCAGCAGCACCTTCCCCGGGACTAGCTCCTACAATGAGCAGTTCTTC.

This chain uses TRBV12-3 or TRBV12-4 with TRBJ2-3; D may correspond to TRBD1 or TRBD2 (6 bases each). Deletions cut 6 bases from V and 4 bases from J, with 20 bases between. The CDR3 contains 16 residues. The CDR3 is CASSLYTGAKADTQYF. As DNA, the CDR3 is TGTGCCAGCAGCTTATATACGGGGGCCAAAGCAGATACGCAGTATTTT.

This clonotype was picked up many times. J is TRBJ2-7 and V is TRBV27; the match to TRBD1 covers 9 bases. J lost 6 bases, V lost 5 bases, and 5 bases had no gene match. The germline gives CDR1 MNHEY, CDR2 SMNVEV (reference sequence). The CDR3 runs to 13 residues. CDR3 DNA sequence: TGTGCCAGCAGTCCGGGACAGGGCGGCGAGCAGTACTTC. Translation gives CASSPGQGGEQYF.

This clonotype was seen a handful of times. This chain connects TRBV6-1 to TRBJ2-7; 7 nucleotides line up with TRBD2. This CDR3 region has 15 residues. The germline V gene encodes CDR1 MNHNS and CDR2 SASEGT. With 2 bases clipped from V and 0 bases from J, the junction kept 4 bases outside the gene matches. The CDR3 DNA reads TGTGCCAGCAGTGAAATGCCTAGCGGCTCCTACGAGCAGTACTTC. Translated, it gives CASSEMPSGSYEQYF.

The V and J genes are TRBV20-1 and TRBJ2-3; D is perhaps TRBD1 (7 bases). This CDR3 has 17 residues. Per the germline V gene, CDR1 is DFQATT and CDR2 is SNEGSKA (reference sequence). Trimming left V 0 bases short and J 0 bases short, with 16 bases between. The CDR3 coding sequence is TGCAGTGCTAGAGATCTTCGGGGGACAGAGAGCACAGATACGCAGTATTTT. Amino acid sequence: CSARDLRGTESTDTQYF.

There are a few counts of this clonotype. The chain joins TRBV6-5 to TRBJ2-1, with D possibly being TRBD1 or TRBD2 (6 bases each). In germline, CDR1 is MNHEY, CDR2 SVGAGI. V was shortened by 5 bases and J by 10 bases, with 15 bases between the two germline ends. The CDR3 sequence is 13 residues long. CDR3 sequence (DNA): TGTGCCAGCAGTCAGATGACCGGGGGCGAGCAGTTCTTC. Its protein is CASSQMTGGEQFF.

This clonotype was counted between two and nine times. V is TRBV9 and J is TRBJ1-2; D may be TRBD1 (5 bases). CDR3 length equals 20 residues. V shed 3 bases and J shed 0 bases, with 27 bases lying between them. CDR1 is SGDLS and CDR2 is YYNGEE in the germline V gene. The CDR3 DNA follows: TGTGCCAGCAGCGGGCGACAGTCGTCCACCAAAGGGGTAGCTAACTATGGCTACACCTTC. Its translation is CASSGRQSSTKGVANYGYTF.

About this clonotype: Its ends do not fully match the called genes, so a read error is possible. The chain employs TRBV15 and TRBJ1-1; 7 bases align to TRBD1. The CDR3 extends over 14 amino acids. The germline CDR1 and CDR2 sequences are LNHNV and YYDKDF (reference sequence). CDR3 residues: CTTSRETGATEAFF. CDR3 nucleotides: TGTACCACCAGCAGAGAAACAGGGGCCACTGAAGCTTTCTTT. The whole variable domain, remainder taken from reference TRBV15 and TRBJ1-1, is DAMVIQNPRYQVTQFGKPVTLSCSQTLNHNVMYWYQQKSSQAPKLLFHYYDKDFNNEADTPDNFQSRRPNTSFCFLDIRSPGLGDTAMYLCTTSRETGATEAFFGQGTRLTVV.

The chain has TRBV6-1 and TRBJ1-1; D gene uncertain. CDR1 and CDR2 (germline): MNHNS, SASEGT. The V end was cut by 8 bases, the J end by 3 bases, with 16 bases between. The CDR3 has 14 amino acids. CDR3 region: CASHARRGDTEAFF. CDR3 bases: TGTGCCAGCCACGCCCGTCGGGGAGACACTGAAGCTTTCTTT.

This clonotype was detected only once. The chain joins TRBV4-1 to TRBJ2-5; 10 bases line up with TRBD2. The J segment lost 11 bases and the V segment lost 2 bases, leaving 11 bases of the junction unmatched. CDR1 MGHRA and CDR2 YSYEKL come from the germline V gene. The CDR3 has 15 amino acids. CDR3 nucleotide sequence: TGCGCCAGCAGCCAACCTAGCGGGAGTATCAATGAGCAGTACTTC. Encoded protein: CASSQPSGSINEQYF.

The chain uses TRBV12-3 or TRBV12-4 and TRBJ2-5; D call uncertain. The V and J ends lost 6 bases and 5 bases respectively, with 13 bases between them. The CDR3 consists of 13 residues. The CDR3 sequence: CASSTDRRETQYF. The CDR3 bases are TGTGCCAGCAGCACCGACCGACGGGAGACCCAGTACTTC.

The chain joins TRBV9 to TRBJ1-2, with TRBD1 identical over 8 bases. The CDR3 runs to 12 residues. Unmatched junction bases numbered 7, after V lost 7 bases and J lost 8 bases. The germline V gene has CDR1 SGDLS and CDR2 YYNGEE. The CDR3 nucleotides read TGTGCCAGCGCGGACAGGGTCGGAGGCTACACCTTC. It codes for CASADRVGGYTF.

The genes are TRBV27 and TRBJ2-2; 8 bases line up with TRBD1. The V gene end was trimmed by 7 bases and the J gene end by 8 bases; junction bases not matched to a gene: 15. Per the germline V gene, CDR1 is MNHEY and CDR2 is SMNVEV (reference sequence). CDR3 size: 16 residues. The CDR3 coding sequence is TGTGCCAGCAAACTAGCAGGGGGCGCGAATTCTGGGGAGCTGTTTTTT. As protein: CASKLAGGANSGELFF.

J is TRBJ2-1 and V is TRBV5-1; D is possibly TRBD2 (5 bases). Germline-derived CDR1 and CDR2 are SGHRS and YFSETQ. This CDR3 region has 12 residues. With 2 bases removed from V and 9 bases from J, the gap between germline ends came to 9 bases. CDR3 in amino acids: CASSFRGCEQFF. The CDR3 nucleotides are TGCGCCAGCAGCTTTAGAGGGTGTGAGCAGTTCTTC.

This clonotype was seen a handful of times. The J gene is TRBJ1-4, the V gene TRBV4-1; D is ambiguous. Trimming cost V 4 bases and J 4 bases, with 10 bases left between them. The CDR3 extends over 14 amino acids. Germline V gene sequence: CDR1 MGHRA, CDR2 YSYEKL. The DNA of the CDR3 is TGCGCCAGCAGCCGGGGTCAAAGTAATGAAAAACTGTTTTTT. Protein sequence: CASSRGQSNEKLFF.